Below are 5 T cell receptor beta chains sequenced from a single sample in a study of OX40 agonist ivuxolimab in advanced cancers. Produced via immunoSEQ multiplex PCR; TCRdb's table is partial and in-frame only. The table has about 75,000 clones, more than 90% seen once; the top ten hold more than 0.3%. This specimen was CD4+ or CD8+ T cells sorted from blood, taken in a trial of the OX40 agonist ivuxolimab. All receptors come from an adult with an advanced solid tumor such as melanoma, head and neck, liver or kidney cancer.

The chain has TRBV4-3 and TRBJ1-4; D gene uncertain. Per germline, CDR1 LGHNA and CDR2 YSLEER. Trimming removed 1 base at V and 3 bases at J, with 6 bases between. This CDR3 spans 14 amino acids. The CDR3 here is CASSQVQPNEKLFF. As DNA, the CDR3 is TGCGCCAGCAGCCAAGTTCAGCCTAATGAAAAACTGTTTTTT.

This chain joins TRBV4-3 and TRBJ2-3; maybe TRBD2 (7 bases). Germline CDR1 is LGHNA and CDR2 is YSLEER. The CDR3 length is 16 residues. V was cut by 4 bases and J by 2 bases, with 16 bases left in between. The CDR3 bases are TGCGCCAGCAGCCGGGGGGGGGCCGCTACCACAGATACGCAGTATTTT. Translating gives CASSRGGAATTDTQYF.

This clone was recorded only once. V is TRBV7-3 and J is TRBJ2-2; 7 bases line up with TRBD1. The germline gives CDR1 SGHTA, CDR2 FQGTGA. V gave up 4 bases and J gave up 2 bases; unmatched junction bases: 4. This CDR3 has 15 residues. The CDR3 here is CASSSRQGNTGELFF. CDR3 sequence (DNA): TGTGCCAGCAGCTCCCGACAGGGTAACACCGGGGAGCTGTTTTTT. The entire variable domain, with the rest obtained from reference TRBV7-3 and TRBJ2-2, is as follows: GAGVSQTPSNKVTEKGKYVELRCDPISGHTALYWYRQSLGQGPEFLIYFQGTGAADDSGLPNDRFFAVRPEGSVSTLKIQRTERGDSAVYLCASSSRQGNTGELFFGEGSRLTVL.

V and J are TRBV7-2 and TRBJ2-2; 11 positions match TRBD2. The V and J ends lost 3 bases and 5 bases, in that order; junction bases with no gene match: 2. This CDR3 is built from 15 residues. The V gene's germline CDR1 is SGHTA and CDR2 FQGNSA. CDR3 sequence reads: CASSLGLAETGELFF. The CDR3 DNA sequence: TGTGCCAGCAGCTTGGGACTAGCGGAAACCGGGGAGCTGTTTTTT.

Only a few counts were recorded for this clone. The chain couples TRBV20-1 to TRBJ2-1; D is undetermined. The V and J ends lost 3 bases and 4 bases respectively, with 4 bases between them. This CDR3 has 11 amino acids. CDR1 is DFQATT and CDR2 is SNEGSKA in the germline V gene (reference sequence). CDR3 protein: CSASGYNEQFF. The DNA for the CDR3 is TGCAGTGCTAGCGGATACAATGAGCAGTTCTTC.